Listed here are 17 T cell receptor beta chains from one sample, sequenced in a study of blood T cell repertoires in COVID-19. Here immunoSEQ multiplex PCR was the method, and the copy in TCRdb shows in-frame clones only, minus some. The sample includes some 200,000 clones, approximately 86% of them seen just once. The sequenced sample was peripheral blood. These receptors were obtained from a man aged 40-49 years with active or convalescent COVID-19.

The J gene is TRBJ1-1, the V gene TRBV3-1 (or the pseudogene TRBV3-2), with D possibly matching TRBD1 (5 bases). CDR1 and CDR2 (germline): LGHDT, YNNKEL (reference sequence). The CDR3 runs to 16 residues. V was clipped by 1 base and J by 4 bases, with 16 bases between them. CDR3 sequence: CASSQGIRAGGTEAFF. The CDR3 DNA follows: TGTGCCAGCAGCCAAGGAATCCGCGCGGGGGGCACTGAAGCTTTCTTT.

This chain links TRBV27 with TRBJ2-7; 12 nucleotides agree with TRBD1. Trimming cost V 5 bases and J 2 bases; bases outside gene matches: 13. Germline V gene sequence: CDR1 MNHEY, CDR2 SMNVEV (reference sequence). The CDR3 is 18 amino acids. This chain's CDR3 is CASSRDRGRVGVTYEQYF. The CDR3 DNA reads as TGTGCCAGCAGTCGGGACAGGGGGCGGGTAGGGGTGACCTACGAGCAGTACTTC.

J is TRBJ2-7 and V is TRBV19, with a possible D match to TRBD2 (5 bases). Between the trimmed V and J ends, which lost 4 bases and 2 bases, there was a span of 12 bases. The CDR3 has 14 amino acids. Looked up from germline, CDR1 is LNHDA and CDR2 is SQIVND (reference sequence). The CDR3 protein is CASSTSGIPYEQYF. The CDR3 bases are TGTGCCAGTAGTACATCGGGGATTCCCTACGAGCAGTACTTC.

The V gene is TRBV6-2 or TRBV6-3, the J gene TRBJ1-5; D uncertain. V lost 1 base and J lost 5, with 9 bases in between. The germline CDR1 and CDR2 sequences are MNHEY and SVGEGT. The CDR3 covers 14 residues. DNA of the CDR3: TGTGCCAGCAGTTACTGGGGAGAGGATCAGCCCCAGCATTTT. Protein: CASSYWGEDQPQHF.

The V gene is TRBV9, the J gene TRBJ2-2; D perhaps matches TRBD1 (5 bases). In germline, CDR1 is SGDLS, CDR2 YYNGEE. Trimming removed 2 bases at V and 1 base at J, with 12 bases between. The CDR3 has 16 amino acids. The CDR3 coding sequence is TGTGCCAGCAGCGTGAGGCAGGGCCGGAACACCGGGGAGCTGTTTTTT. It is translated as CASSVRQGRNTGELFF.

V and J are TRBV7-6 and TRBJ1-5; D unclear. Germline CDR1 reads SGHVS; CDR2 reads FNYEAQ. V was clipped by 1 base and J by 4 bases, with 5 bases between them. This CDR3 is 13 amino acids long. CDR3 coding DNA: TGTGCCAGCAGCTTAGGAACAAATCAGCCCCAGCATTTT. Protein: CASSLGTNQPQHF.

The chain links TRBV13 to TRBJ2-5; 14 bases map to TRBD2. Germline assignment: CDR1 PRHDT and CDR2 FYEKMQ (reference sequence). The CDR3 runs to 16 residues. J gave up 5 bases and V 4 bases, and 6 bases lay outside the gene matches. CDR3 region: CASSSLGLAGDETQYF. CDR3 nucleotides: TGTGCCAGCAGCTCCCTGGGACTAGCGGGGGACGAGACCCAGTACTTC.

As DNA, the CDR3 is TGTGCCAGCAGCCTCATGCAGGCTTCGGGGGATGGCTACACCTTC. It specifies CASSLMQASGDGYTF. The rearrangement joins TRBV7-8 to TRBJ1-2, with a possible D match to TRBD1 (5 bases). The CDR3 is 15 residues long. Deletions cut 5 bases from V and 6 bases from J, with 19 bases between. Per germline, CDR1 SGHVS and CDR2 FQNEAQ.

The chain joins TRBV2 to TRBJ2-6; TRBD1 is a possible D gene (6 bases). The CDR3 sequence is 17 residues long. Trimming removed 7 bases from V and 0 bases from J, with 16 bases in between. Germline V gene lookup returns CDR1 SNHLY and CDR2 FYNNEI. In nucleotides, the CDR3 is TGTGCCAGCACCCCCGCGACAGGATACTCTGGGGCCAACGTCCTGACTTTC. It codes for CASTPATGYSGANVLTF.

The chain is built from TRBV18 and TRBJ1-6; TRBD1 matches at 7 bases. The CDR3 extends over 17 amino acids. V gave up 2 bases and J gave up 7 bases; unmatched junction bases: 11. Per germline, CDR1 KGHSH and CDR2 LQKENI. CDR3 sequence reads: CASSPNSPGQRNSPLHF. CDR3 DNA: TGTGCCAGCTCACCAAATTCCCCGGGACAGCGAAATTCACCCCTCCACTTT.

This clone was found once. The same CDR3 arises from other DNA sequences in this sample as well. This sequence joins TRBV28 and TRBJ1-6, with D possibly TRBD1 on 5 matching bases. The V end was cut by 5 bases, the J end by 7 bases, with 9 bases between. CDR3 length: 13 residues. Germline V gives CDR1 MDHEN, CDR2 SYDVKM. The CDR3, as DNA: TGTGCCAGCAGTCCTCCAGGGAATTCACCCCTCCACTTT. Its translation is CASSPPGNSPLHF.

CDR3 coding DNA: TGTGCCAGCTCACCAGATTTGCGTACGAGCTCCTACGAGCAGTACTTC. Translated: CASSPDLRTSSYEQYF. V is TRBV18 and J is TRBJ2-7; no clear D gene. Trimming took 2 bases from V and 0 from J, leaving 14 bases between them. The germline V gene has CDR1 KGHSH and CDR2 LQKENI. The CDR3 contains 16 residues. The full variable domain, with the rest looked up from reference TRBV18 and TRBJ2-7, is NAGVMQNPRHLVRRRGQEARLRCSPMKGHSHVYWYRQLPEEGLKFMVYLQKENIIDESGMPKERFSAEFPKEGPSILRIQQVVRGDSAAYFCASSPDLRTSSYEQYFGPGTRLTVT.

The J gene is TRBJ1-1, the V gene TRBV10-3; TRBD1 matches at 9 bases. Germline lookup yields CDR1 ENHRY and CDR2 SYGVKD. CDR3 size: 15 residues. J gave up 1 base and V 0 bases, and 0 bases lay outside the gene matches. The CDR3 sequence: CAISESTGGNTEAFF. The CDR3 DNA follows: TGTGCCATCAGTGAGTCGACAGGGGGGAACACTGAAGCTTTCTTT.

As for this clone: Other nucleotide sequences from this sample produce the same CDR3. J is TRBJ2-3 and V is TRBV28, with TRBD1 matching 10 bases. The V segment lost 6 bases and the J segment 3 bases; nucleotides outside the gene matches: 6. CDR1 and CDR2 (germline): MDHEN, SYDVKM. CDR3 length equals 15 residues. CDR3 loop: CASRPGQGRTDTQYF. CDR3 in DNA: TGTGCCAGCAGACCGGGACAGGGGCGAACAGATACGCAGTATTTT.

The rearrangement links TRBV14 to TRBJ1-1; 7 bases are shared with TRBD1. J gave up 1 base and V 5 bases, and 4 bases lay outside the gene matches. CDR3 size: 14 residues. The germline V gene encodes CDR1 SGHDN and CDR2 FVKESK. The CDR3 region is CASSLRTGNTEAFF. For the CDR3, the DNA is TGTGCCAGCAGCTTGCGGACAGGGAACACTGAAGCTTTCTTT.

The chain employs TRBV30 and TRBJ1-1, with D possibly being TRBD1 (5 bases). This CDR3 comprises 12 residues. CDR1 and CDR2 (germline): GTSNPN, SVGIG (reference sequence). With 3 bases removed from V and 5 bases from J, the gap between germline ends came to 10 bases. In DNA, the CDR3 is TGTGCCTGGAGACGGGGGGTGACTGAAGCTTTCTTT. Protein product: CAWRRGVTEAFF.

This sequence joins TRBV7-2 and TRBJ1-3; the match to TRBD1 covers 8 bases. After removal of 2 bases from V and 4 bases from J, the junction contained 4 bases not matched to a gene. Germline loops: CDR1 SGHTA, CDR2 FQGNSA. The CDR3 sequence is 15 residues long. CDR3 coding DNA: TGTGCCAGCAGCTTACGGACAGGGTACGGAAACACCATATATTTT. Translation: CASSLRTGYGNTIYF.